This T cell receptor (beta chain) was identified in a study of T-cell memory formation after mild COVID-19. Study information: Clustering of TCRs was largely donor specific. Study results and limitations: Clones shrinking between day 15 and 85 showed a balanced CD4/CD8 split, and those that grew later tilted toward CD4+.

This clonotype was counted a few times. Its antigen is still unknown. This CDR3 is 15 amino acids long. Germline CDR1 SGHVS, CDR2 FQNEAQ. Deletions cut 5 bases from V and 2 bases from J, with 16 bases between. TCRdb re-called the 5' RACE reads through MiXCR, storing one row per CDR3 protein. The sample has roughly 130,000 distinct CDR3 sequences; 15% to 20% are singletons. The sample consisted of PBMCs or a T cell subset sorted from them (not recorded which). V usage is TRBV7-8 and J usage is TRBJ2-7; D may be TRBD1 or TRBD2 (5 bases each). The receptor was isolated from a man between 18 and 35 years old who had mild COVID-19 (a few samples of this study predate the infection). Cell type and time point are not known. Here the CDR3 reads CASSRYRDGTYEQYF. The CDR3 DNA is TGTGCCAGCAGCCGTTACCGGGACGGTACCTACGAGCAGTACTTC.